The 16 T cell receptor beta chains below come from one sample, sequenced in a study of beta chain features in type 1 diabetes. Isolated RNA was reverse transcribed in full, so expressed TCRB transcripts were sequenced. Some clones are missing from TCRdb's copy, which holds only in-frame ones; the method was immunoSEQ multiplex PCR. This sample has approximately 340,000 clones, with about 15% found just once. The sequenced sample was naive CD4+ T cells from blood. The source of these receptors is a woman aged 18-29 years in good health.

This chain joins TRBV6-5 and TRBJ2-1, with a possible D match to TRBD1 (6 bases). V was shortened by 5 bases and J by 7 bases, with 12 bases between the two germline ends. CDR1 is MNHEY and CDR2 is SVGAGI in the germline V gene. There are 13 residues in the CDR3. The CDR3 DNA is TGTGCCAGCAGTGAACACAGGGTAAATGAGCAGTTCTTC. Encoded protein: CASSEHRVNEQFF.

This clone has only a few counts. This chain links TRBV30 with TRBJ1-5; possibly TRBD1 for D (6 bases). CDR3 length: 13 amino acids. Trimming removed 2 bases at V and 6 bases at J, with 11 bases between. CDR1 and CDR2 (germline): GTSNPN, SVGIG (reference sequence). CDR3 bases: TGTGCCTGGAGTCCAGGGGCAATTCAGCCCCAGCATTTT. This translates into CAWSPGAIQPQHF. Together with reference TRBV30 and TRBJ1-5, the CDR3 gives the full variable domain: SQTIHQWPATLVQPVGSPLSLECTVEGTSNPNLYWYRQAAGRGLQLLFYSVGIGQISSEVPQNLSASRPQDRQFILSSKKLLLSDSGFYLCAWSPGAIQPQHFGDGTRLSIL.

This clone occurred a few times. The CDR3 bases are TGTGCCAGCAGCTTGAACAGGGGGCCCGGGGAGCTGTTTTTT. Protein product: CASSLNRGPGELFF. The chain uses TRBV7-9 and TRBJ2-2, with TRBD1 matching over 9 bases. The junction had 2 bases not matched to a gene; V was cut back by 3 bases and J by 6 bases. Germline lookup yields CDR1 SEHNR and CDR2 FQNEAQ (reference sequence). This CDR3 region has 14 residues.

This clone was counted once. For the CDR3, the DNA is TGTGCCAGCAGTTTCCGGGGGGGCAACTACGAGCAGTACTTC. It encodes CASSFRGGNYEQYF. The chain employs TRBV28 and TRBJ2-7; TRBD2 aligns across 8 bases. CDR1 and CDR2 from the germline V gene are MDHEN and SYDVKM. The V and J ends lost 3 bases and 3 bases, in that order; junction bases with no gene match: 4. The CDR3 sequence is 14 residues long.

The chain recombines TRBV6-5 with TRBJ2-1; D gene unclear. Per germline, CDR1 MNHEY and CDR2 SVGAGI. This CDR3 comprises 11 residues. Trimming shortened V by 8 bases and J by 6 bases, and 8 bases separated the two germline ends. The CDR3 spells CASHPCNEQFF. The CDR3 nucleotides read TGTGCCAGCCATCCATGCAATGAGCAGTTCTTC.

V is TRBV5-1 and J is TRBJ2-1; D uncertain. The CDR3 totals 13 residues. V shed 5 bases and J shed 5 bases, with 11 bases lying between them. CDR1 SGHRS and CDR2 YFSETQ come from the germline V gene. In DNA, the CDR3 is TGCGCCAGCAGGCCCCTCGCGAACAATGAGCAGTTCTTC. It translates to CASRPLANNEQFF. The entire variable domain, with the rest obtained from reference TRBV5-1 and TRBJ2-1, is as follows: KAGVTQTPRYLIKTRGQQVTLSCSPISGHRSVSWYQQTPGQGLQFLFEYFSETQRNKGNFPGRFSGRQFSNSRSEMNVSTLELGDSALYLCASRPLANNEQFFGPGTRLTVL.

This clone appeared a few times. CDR3 region: CSVVQRTYEQYF. The CDR3 DNA follows: TGCAGCGTTGTTCAGCGGACCTACGAGCAGTACTTC. The V call is TRBV29-1, the J call TRBJ2-7; D is perhaps TRBD2 (5 bases). CDR3 size: 12 residues. Looked up from germline, CDR1 is SQVTM and CDR2 is ANQGSEA. Trimming took 4 bases from V and 2 from J, leaving 9 bases between them.

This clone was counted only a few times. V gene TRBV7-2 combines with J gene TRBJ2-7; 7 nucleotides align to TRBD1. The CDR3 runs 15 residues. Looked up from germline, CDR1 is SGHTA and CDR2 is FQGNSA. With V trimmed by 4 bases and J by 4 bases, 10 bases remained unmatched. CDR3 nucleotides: TGTGCCAGCAGCTCCCGGACAGGAGGTAGTTACGAGCAGTACTTC. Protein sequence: CASSSRTGGSYEQYF.

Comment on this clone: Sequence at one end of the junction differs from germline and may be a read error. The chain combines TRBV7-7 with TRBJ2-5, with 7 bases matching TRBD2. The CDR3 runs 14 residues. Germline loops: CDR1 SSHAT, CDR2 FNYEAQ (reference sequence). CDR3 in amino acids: CASSLQGRGETQYF. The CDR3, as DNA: TGTGCTAGCAGCTTACAAGGGAGGGGAGAGACCCAGTACTTC.

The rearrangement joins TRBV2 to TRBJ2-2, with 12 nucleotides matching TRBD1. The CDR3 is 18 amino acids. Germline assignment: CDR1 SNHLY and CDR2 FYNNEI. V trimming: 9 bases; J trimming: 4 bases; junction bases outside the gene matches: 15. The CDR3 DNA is TGTGCCAGTCACTCAGGGACAGGGGGCGCAACGGTCACCGGGGAGCTGTTTTTT. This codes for CASHSGTGGATVTGELFF. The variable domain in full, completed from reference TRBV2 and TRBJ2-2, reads EPEVTQTPSHQVTQMGQEVILRCVPISNHLYFYWYRQILGQKVEFLVSFYNNEISEKSEIFDDQFSVERPDGSNFTLKIRSTKLEDSAMYFCASHSGTGGATVTGELFFGEGSRLTVL.

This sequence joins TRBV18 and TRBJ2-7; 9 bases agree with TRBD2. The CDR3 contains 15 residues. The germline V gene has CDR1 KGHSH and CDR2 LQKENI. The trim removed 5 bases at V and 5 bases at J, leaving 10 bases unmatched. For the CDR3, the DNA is TGTGCCAGCTCATTTGTAGCGGGAGAGGGCCACGAGCAGTACTTC. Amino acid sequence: CASSFVAGEGHEQYF.

CDR3 amino acids: CSGQRTYEQYF. DNA for the CDR3: TGCTCGGGACAGCGGACCTACGAGCAGTACTTC. The V gene is TRBV20-1, the J gene TRBJ2-7; 7 nucleotides line up with TRBD1. Per the germline V gene, CDR1 is DFQATT and CDR2 is SNEGSKA (reference sequence). This CDR3 has 11 amino acids.

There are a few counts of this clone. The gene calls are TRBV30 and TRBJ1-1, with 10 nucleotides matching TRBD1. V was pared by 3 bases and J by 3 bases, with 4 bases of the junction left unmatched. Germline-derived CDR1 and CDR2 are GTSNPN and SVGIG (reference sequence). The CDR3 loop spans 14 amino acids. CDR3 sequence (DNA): TGTGCCTGGAGAGGACAGGGGGGATACACTGAAGCTTTCTTT. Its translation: CAWRGQGGYTEAFF.

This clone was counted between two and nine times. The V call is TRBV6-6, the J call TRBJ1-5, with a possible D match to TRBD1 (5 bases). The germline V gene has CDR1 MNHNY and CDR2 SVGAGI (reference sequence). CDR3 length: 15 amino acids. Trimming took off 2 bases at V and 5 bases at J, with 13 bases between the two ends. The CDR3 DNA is TGTGCCAGCAGTTACCCGCGGGGCGGTGATCAGCCCCAGCATTTT. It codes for CASSYPRGGDQPQHF.

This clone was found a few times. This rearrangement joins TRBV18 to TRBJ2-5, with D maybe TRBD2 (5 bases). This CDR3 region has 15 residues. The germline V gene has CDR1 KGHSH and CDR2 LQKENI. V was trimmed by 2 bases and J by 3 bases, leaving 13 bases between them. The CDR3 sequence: CASSPSGIRKETQYF. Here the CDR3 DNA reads TGTGCCAGCTCACCATCCGGGATCAGAAAAGAGACCCAGTACTTC.

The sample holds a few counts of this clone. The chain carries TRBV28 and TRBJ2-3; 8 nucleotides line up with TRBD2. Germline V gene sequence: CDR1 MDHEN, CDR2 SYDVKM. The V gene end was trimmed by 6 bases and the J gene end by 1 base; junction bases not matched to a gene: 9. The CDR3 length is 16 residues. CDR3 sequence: CASSRISGEGTDTQYF. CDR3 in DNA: TGTGCCAGCAGCCGGATTAGCGGGGAGGGCACAGATACGCAGTATTTT. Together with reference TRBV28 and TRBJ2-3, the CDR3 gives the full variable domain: DVKVTQSSRYLVKRTGEKVFLECVQDMDHENMFWYRQDPGLGLRLIYFSYDVKMKEKGDIPEGYSVSREKKERFSLILESASTNQTSMYLCASSRISGEGTDTQYFGPGTRLTVL.